The next 15 T cell receptor beta chains were all read from a single sample in a study of cytomegalovirus exposure and HLA in healthy donors. It was with 60 Vbeta and 13 Jbeta primers that the PCR ran. Clones were read by immunoSEQ multiplex PCR, and TCRdb kept only the in-frame ones, dropping some. Seen in this sample are 40,000 to 50,000 clones; the ten most common clones hold more than 2%. Source material: PBMCs. The receptors shown here come from a woman between 40 and 50 years old in good health and CMV-seronegative.

V usage is TRBV5-1 and J usage is TRBJ2-6, with 8 bases fitting TRBD2. The V and J ends lost 0 bases and 0 bases, in that order; junction bases with no gene match: 8. The germline gives CDR1 SGHRS, CDR2 YFSETQ. The CDR3 totals 19 residues. For the CDR3, the DNA is TGCGCCAGCAGCTTGGCCACGGGAGGGTCCTTCTCTGGGGCCAACGTCCTGACTTTC. Encoded protein: CASSLATGGSFSGANVLTF.

The chain has TRBV30 and TRBJ2-2, with D possibly matching TRBD2 (5 bases). Trimming left V 7 bases short and J 4 bases short, with 19 bases between. This CDR3 has 15 amino acids. The germline V gene has CDR1 GTSNPN and CDR2 SVGIG (reference sequence). CDR3 nucleotides: TGTGCCTTTACACCCGGGATCCTAGCCACCGGGGAGCTGTTTTTT. This sequence encodes CAFTPGILATGELFF.

This chain connects TRBV4-3 to TRBJ1-1; weak D call: TRBD1 (5 bases). Trimming pared 2 bases from V and 2 bases from J, leaving 6 bases between. The CDR3 sequence is 13 residues long. The germline CDR1 and CDR2 sequences are LGHNA and YSLEER. The CDR3 DNA reads as TGCGCCAGCAGCCAAACAGGTAACACTGAAGCTTTCTTT. Amino acids: CASSQTGNTEAFF.

V usage is TRBV28 and J usage is TRBJ2-7, with TRBD1 as a possible D gene (6 bases). Germline V CDR1 and CDR2: MDHEN, SYDVKM. The CDR3 spans 12 residues. V lost 7 bases and J 7 bases, leaving 14 bases between the germline ends. The CDR3 spells CASTFPRGEQYF. In DNA form, the CDR3 reads TGTGCCAGCACCTTCCCCAGGGGTGAGCAGTACTTC.

J is TRBJ2-7 and V is TRBV18; 7 bases are shared with TRBD2. The V gene end was trimmed by 4 bases and the J gene end by 6 bases; junction bases not matched to a gene: 9. Germline V CDR1 and CDR2: KGHSH, LQKENI. The CDR3 is made up of 14 amino acids. In nucleotides, the CDR3 is TGTGCCAGCTCACTCGGGACTACCGTCCGCGAGCAGTACTTC. Its translation: CASSLGTTVREQYF.

The chain employs TRBV7-2 and TRBJ2-7, with 10 bases identical to TRBD2. The V and J ends lost 8 bases and 2 bases, in that order; junction bases with no gene match: 6. CDR1 and CDR2 from the germline V gene are SGHTA and FQGNSA. CDR3 size: 14 residues. CDR3 loop: CASGPSGGPYEQYF. The CDR3 DNA reads TGTGCCAGCGGGCCTAGCGGGGGCCCCTACGAGCAGTACTTC.

The chain joins TRBV29-1 to TRBJ2-1, with 9 bases that match TRBD2. From germline, CDR1 is SQVTM and CDR2 ANQGSEA. J gave up 9 bases and V 5 bases, and 11 bases lay outside the gene matches. The CDR3 loop spans 14 amino acids. For the CDR3, the DNA is TGCAGCGTTCCGAGGGGGCTAGCGGGAATTGAGCAGTTCTTC. Amino acid sequence: CSVPRGLAGIEQFF.

The rearrangement uses TRBV4-1 and TRBJ1-2, with no clear D. CDR1 is MGHRA and CDR2 is YSYEKL in the germline V gene. This CDR3 comprises 14 residues. Trimming took 1 base from V and 4 from J, leaving 10 bases between them. The CDR3 DNA sequence: TGCGCCAGCAGCCAAGGAGGGAAGTCCTATGGCTACACCTTC. Amino acids: CASSQGGKSYGYTF.

The CDR3 here is CASSQGTGNGYTF. The CDR3 nucleotides read TGTGCCAGCAGCCAAGGGACAGGGAATGGCTACACCTTC. The chain carries TRBV6-5 and TRBJ1-2; 9 nucleotides agree with TRBD1. This CDR3 region has 13 residues. V lost 6 bases to trimming and J lost 6 bases; unmatched junction nucleotides: 5. Germline V gene data show CDR1 as MNHEY and CDR2 as SVGAGI.

The chain carries TRBV11-3 and TRBJ2-1; 14 nucleotides line up with TRBD2. V shed 5 bases, J shed 7 bases, and the junction held 7 bases outside the gene matches. CDR1 is SGHNT, CDR2 YENEEA, per germline. The CDR3 extends over 16 amino acids. The CDR3: CASSRGTSGSGNEQFF. CDR3 bases: TGTGCCAGCAGCCGAGGGACTAGCGGGAGTGGTAATGAGCAGTTCTTC.

The genes are TRBV4-1 and TRBJ2-3, with TRBD2 identical over 8 bases. This CDR3 has 15 residues. The ends lost 4 bases at V and 7 bases at J; junction bases unmatched: 10. Germline CDR1 reads MGHRA; CDR2 reads YSYEKL. In DNA form, the CDR3 reads TGCGCCAGCAGCCTGGCTAGCGGGTCGCGAAATACGCAGTATTTT. This gives the protein CASSLASGSRNTQYF.

Turning to this clone: Sequence at one end of the junction differs from germline and may be a read error. CDR3 sequence (DNA): TGCGCCAGCAGCTTAGACGGAGGTTGGGCTCCCCTCCACTTT. It is translated as CASSLDGGWAPLHF. The chain joins TRBV7-2 to TRBJ1-6, with unresolved D. Germline CDR1 SGHTA, CDR2 FQGNSA. This CDR3 is built from 14 residues.

V is TRBV4-1 and J is TRBJ2-3, with 9 bases aligning to TRBD2. Per germline, CDR1 MGHRA and CDR2 YSYEKL. The CDR3 covers 17 residues. V dropped 1 base and J dropped 0; count of bases not matched to a gene: 5. CDR3 bases: TGCGCCAGCAGCCAAGTCCCTAGCGGGATAAGCACAGATACGCAGTATTTT. Its translation is CASSQVPSGISTDTQYF.

The rearrangement uses TRBV5-1 and TRBJ1-1, with 11 bases aligning to TRBD1. V shed 4 bases and J 3 bases; nucleotides not matched to a gene: 5. The germline V gene encodes CDR1 SGHRS and CDR2 YFSETQ. The CDR3 sequence is 15 residues long. The CDR3 DNA reads as TGCGCCAGCAGCCCCGGACAGGGGGCGTACACTGAAGCTTTCTTT. This codes for CASSPGQGAYTEAFF.

The V call is TRBV14, the J call TRBJ2-2; D possibly corresponds to TRBD2 (6 bases). Trimming pared 4 bases from V and 6 bases from J, leaving 9 bases between. The CDR3 is 13 amino acids. The V gene's germline CDR1 is SGHDN and CDR2 FVKESK. The CDR3 spells CASSRLGPGELFF. DNA of the CDR3: TGTGCCAGCAGCCGACTAGGCCCCGGGGAGCTGTTTTTT.